This T cell receptor (beta chain) was captured in a study of cytomegalovirus exposure and HLA in healthy donors. Study results and limitations: Associated with cytomegalovirus, according to the listing, were 150 to 200 TCR beta chains. In vitro assays verified that a few CMV-associated chains recognized CMV antigens specifically.

Measured with immunoSEQ multiplex PCR; TCRdb has only the in-frame clones, and not every one. This sample has 150,000 or so clones, with around 90% found just once. A note on this clone: Its antigen is unknown.

Sequenced sample: PBMCs. The receptor's source is a woman aged 18 to 35 in good health and CMV-seropositive.

CDR3 region: CSGGGTGAGNTIYF. DNA of the CDR3: TGCAGCGGCGGGGGGACTGGGGCTGGAAACACCATATATTTT. The chain carries TRBV29-1 and TRBJ1-3, with D possibly TRBD1 on 5 matching bases. This CDR3 comprises 14 residues. V was trimmed by 7 bases and J by 2 bases, leaving 15 bases between them. CDR1 SQVTM and CDR2 ANQGSEA come from the germline V gene.